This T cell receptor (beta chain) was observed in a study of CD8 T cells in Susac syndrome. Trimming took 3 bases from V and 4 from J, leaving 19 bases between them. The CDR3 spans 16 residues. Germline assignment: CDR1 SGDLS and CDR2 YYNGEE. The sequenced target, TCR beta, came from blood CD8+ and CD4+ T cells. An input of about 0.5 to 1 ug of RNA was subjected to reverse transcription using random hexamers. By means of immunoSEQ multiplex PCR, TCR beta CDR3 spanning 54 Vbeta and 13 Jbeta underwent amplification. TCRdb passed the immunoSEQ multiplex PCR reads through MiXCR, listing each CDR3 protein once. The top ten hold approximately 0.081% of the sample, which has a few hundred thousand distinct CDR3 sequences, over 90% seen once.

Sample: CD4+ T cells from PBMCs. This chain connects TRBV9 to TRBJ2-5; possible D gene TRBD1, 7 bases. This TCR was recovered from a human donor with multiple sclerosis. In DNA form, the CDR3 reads TGTGCCAGCAGCGCCTTAGGGACAGTGGGAGGAGAGACCCAGTACTTC. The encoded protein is CASSALGTVGGETQYF.